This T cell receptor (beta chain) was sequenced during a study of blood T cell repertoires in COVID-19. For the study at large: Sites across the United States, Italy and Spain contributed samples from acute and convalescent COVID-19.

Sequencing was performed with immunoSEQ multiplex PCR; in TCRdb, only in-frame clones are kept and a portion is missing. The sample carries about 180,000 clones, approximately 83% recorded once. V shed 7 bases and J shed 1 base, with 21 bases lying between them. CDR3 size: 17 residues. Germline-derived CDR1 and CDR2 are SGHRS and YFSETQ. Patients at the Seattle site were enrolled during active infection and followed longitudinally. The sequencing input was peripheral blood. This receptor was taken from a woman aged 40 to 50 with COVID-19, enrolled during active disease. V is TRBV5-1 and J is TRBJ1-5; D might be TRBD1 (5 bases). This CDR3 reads CASGLYTQRGSNQPQHF. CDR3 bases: TGCGCCAGCGGGCTTTACACACAACGGGGGAGCAATCAGCCCCAGCATTTT.